This is a list of T cell receptor beta chains from one sample in a study of human T cells and chemical hapten exposure. TCRdb analysed the RACE reads with MiXCR anew, one entry per CDR3 protein. Seen here are roughly 250,000 distinct CDR3 sequences, 8.6% observed once, and the top ten hold less than 3%. Source: whole blood, taken in connection with sensitization to the hapten diphenylcyclopropenone (DPC). The receptors come from a woman between 35 and 50 years old with alopecia areata. Some clones in this sample may be carry-over from other donors' samples. Both conserved end residues are part of each CDR3. The D gene is left open where the match is weak. Not every row has a clone size; where given, it reads once, few, many or a size class.

V	size	J	D	CDR3	DNA
TRBV12-3/TRBV12-4	few	TRBJ2-2	-	CASYYDGELFF	TGTGCCAGTTACTATGACGGGGAGCTGTTTTTT
TRBV6-2/TRBV6-3	-	TRBJ1-5	-	CASSYSGPNNQPQHF	TGTGCCAGCAGTTATTCGGGCCCCAACAATCAGCCCCAGCATTTT
TRBV24-1	many	TRBJ2-1	-	CATSDPGRGGGYNEQFF	TGTGCCACCAGTGATCCGGGACGGGGTGGTGGTTACAATGAGCAGTTCTTC
TRBV5-5	-	TRBJ2-1	TRBD2	CASTLAGGHEQFF	TGTGCCAGCACCCTAGCGGGAGGCCATGAGCAGTTCTTC
TRBV9	once	TRBJ2-7	-	CASSVVNGGEQYF	TGTGCCAGCAGCGTAGTCAACGGTGGGGAGCAGTACTTC
TRBV4-1	few	TRBJ2-2	-	CASSQERRSDTGELFF	TGCGCCAGCAGCCAAGAGAGAAGATCGGACACCGGGGAGCTGTTTTTT
TRBV20-1	-	TRBJ2-1	TRBD2	CSARDPASGMVEQFF	TGCAGTGCTAGAGATCCGGCTAGCGGGATGGTTGAGCAGTTCTTC
TRBV10-3	-	TRBJ2-7	-	CAIMGARGYEQYF	TGTGCCATCATGGGTGCGAGGGGGTACGAGCAGTACTTC
TRBV7-3	many	TRBJ2-1	-	CASSGPDLTRGQFF	TGTGCCAGCAGCGGACCAGACTTGACCCGGGGGCAGTTCTTC
TRBV28	few	TRBJ2-1	TRBD2	CASSFRGPGLQNEQFF	TGTGCCAGCAGTTTTAGAGGACCGGGACTACAGAATGAGCAGTTCTTC
TRBV4-3	-	TRBJ2-7	TRBD2	CASSQGTSPSYEQYF	TGCGCCAGCAGCCAGGGGACTAGCCCCTCCTACGAGCAGTACTTC
TRBV2	few	TRBJ2-3	-	CASREQGLAIDTQYF	TGTGCCAGCAGGGAACAGGGGCTAGCGATAGATACGCAGTATTTT
TRBV18	-	TRBJ1-6	-	CASSPSSARESSPLHF	TGTGCCAGCTCACCCTCGTCGGCCAGGGAGAGTTCACCCCTCCACTTT
TRBV6-5	few	TRBJ1-4	-	CASSFRETNEKLFF	TGTGCCAGCAGTTTTAGGGAAACTAATGAAAAACTGTTTTTT
TRBV5-1	many	TRBJ2-3	TRBD2	CASSPWGPTSGRATDTQYF	TGCGCCAGCAGCCCCTGGGGACCGACTAGCGGGAGGGCCACAGATACGCAGTATTTT
TRBV12-3/TRBV12-4	-	TRBJ1-2	TRBD1	CASSLAAGTGGNYGYTF	TGTGCCAGCAGTTTAGCGGCCGGGACAGGGGGCAACTATGGCTACACCTTC
TRBV7-9	-	TRBJ2-5	-	CASSFWGEETQYF	TGTGCCAGCAGCTTTTGGGGCGAAGAGACCCAGTACTTC
TRBV5-6	-	TRBJ2-2	TRBD2	CASSRLAGDTGELFF	TGTGCCAGCAGCCGACTAGCGGGAGACACCGGGGAGCTGTTTTTT
TRBV10-3	few	TRBJ2-1	TRBD1	CATRSGDRVDEQFF	TGTGCCACCCGCTCCGGGGACAGGGTAGATGAGCAGTTCTTC
TRBV5-1	many	TRBJ2-3	-	CASKEWTSTDTQYF	TGCGCCAGCAAGGAGTGGACTAGCACAGATACGCAGTATTTT
TRBV4-3	many	TRBJ2-3	-	CASSQDGPPALTDTQYF	TGCGCCAGCAGCCAAGACGGACCACCAGCCCTCACAGATACGCAGTATTTT
TRBV28	many	TRBJ2-1	-	CASKGPGSLAEQFF	TGTGCCAGCAAAGGGCCAGGGTCTCTCGCTGAGCAGTTCTTC
TRBV28	-	TRBJ2-6	-	CASSRAGSYSGANVLTF	TGTGCCAGCAGTCGCGCAGGGTCCTACTCTGGGGCCAACGTCCTGACTTTC
TRBV4-3	few	TRBJ1-6	-	CASSQDAGVGNSPLHF	TGCGCCAGCAGCCAAGATGCGGGGGTTGGTAATTCACCCCTCCACTTT
TRBV28	-	TRBJ2-3	TRBD2	CASSLFAGGGSTDTQYF	TGTGCCAGCAGTTTATTCGCGGGCGGGGGAAGCACAGATACGCAGTATTTT
TRBV6-2/TRBV6-3	-	TRBJ2-3	TRBD2	CASSYKAGVSGDTQYF	TGTGCCAGCAGTTACAAGGCGGGAGTAAGTGGAGATACGCAGTATTTT
TRBV11-2	-	TRBJ2-6	-	CASSSQDLGANVLTF	TGTGCCAGCAGCTCCCAGGACCTTGGGGCCAACGTCCTGACTTTC
TRBV29-1	-	TRBJ2-4	-	CSVRGDPKNIQYF	TGCAGCGTTAGGGGGGATCCCAAAAACATTCAGTACTTC
TRBV7-6	-	TRBJ1-2	-	CASSLDWQNYGYTF	TGTGCCAGCAGCTTAGATTGGCAGAACTATGGCTACACCTTC
TRBV7-9	-	TRBJ2-5	TRBD1	CASSVQGAGETQYF	TGTGCCAGCAGCGTACAGGGGGCAGGAGAGACCCAGTACTTC
TRBV7-2	few	TRBJ1-2	-	CASSPVGTAANYGYTF	TGTGCCAGCAGCCCAGTTGGTACAGCGGCTAACTATGGCTACACCTTC
TRBV2	few	TRBJ2-1	TRBD2	CASSATSGAVVEQFF	TGTGCCAGCAGTGCAACTAGCGGGGCTGTGGTTGAGCAGTTCTTC
TRBV5-6	-	TRBJ2-1	TRBD2	CASSSGTSPYNEQFF	TGTGCCAGCAGTTCCGGGACTAGTCCGTACAATGAGCAGTTCTTC
TRBV7-9	-	TRBJ1-4	-	CASSLRGSDEKLFF	TGTGCCAGCAGCCTGAGGGGATCGGATGAAAAACTGTTTTTT
TRBV7-2	many	TRBJ2-2	-	CASSLAQDRKELFF	TGTGCCAGCAGCTTAGCGCAAGACAGAAAGGAGCTGTTTTTT
TRBV27	few	TRBJ2-7	-	CASSAWGYEQYF	TGTGCCAGCAGTGCCTGGGGCTACGAGCAGTACTTC